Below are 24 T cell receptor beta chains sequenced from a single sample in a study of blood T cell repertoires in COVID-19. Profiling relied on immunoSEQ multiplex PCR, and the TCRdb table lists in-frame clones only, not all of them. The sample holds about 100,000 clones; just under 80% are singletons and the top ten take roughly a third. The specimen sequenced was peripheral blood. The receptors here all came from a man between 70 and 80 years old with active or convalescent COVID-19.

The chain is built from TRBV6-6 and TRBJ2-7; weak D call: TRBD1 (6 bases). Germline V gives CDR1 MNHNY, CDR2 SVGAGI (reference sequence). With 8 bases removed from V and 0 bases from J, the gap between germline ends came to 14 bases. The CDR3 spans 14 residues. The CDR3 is CASGTRDSSYEQYF. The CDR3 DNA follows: TGTGCCAGCGGGACAAGAGACAGCTCCTACGAGCAGTACTTC.

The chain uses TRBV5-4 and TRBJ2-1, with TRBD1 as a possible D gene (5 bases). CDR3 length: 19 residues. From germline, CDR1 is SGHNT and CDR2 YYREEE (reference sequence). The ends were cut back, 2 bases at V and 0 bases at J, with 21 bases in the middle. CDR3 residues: CASSFGRRTGFSSYNEQFF. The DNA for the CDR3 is TGTGCCAGCAGCTTCGGCCGAAGAACAGGATTTAGCTCCTACAATGAGCAGTTCTTC.

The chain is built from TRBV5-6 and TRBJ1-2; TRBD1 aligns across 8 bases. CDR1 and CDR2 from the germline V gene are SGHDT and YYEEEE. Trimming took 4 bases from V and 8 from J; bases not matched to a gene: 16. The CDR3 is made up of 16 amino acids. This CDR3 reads CASSPALEDRAGGYTF. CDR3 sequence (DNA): TGTGCCAGCAGCCCAGCCCTGGAGGACAGGGCAGGCGGCTACACCTTC. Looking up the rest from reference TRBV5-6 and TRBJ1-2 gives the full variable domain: DAGVTQSPTHLIKTRGQQVTLRCSPKSGHDTVSWYQQALGQGPQFIFQYYEEEERQRGNFPDRFSGHQFPNYSSELNVNALLLGDSALYLCASSPALEDRAGGYTFGSGTRLTVV.

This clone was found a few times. The CDR3 protein is CASSSRWGENTIYF. The CDR3 DNA follows: TGTGCCAGCAGCTCCCGCTGGGGGGAAAACACCATATATTTT. The genes are TRBV5-5 and TRBJ1-3, with D possibly being TRBD1 (5 bases). The CDR3 length is 14 residues. Trimming removed 3 bases from V and 6 bases from J, with 13 bases in between. Germline assignment: CDR1 SGHKS and CDR2 YYEKEE (reference sequence).

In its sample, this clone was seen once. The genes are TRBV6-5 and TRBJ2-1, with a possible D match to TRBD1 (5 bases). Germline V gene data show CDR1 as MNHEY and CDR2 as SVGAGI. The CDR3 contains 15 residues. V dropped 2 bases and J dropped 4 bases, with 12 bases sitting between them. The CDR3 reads CASSYPTQGYNEQFF. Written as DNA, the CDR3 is TGTGCCAGCAGTTACCCTACCCAGGGATACAATGAGCAGTTCTTC.

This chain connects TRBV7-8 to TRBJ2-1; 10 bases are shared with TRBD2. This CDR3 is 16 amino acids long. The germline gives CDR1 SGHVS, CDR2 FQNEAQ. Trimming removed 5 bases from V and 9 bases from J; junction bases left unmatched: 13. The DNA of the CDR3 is TGTGCCAGCAGCCCCGAATCAGCGGGGGGGTTCGGTGAGCAGTTCTTC. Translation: CASSPESAGGFGEQFF.

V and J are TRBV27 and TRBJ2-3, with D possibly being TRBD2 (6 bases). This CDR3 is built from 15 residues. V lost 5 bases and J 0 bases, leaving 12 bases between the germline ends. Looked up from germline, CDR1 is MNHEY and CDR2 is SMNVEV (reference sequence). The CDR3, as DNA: TGTGCCAGCAGTACGACCGGGGGAAGCACAGATACGCAGTATTTT. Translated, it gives CASSTTGGSTDTQYF.

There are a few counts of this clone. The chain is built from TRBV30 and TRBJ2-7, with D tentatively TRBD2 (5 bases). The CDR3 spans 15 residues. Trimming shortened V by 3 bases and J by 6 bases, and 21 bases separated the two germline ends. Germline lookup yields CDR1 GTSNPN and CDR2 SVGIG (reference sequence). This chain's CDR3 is CAWSAPGSLLGEQYF. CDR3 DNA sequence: TGTGCCTGGAGCGCCCCGGGGAGCCTCTTGGGCGAGCAGTACTTC.

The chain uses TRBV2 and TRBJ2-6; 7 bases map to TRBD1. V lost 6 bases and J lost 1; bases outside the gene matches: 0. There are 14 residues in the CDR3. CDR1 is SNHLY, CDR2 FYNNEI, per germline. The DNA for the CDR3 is TGTGCCAGCAGGGACAGGTCTGGGGCCAACGTCCTGACTTTC. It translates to CASRDRSGANVLTF. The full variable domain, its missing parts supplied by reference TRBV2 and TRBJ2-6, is EPEVTQTPSHQVTQMGQEVILRCVPISNHLYFYWYRQILGQKVEFLVSFYNNEISEKSEIFDDQFSVERPDGSNFTLKIRSTKLEDSAMYFCASRDRSGANVLTFGAGSRLTVL.

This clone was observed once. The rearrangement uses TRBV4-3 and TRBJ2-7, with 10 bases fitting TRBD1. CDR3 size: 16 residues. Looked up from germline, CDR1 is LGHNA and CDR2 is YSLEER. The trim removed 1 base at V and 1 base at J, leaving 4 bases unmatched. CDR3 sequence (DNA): TGCGCCAGCAGCCAAGGGAGGGGACAGGGGTCCTACGAGCAGTACTTC. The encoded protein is CASSQGRGQGSYEQYF.

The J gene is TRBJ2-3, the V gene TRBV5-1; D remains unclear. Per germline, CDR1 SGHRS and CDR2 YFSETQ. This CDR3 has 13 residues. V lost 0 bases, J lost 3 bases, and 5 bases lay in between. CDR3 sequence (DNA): TGCGCCAGCAGCTTGGCCGGTACAGATACGCAGTATTTT. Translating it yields CASSLAGTDTQYF.

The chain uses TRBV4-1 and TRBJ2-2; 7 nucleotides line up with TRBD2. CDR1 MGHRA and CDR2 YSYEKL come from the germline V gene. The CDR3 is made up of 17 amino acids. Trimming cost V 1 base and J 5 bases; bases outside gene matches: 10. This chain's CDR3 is CASSQGYGGSQTGELFF. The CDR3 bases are TGCGCCAGCAGCCAAGGATATGGCGGGAGCCAAACCGGGGAGCTGTTTTTT.

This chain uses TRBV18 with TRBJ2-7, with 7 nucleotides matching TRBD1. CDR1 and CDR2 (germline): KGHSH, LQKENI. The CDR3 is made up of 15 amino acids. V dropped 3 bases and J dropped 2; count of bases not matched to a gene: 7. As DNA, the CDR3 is TGTGCCAGCTCACCTCTGGGACAGCCTCCCTACGAGCAGTACTTC. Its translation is CASSPLGQPPYEQYF.

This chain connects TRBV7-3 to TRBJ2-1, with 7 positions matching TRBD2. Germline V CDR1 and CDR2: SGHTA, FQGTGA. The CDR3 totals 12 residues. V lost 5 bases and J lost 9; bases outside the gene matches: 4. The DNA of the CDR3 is TGTGCCAGCAGCGCCAGCGGGGCTGAGCAGTTCTTC. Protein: CASSASGAEQFF.

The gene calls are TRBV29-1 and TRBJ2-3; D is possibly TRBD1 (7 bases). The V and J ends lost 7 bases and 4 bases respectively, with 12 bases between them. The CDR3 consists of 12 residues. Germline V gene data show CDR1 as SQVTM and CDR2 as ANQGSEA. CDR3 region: CSARRGPDTQYF. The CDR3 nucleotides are TGCAGCGCTCGGAGGGGGCCAGATACGCAGTATTTT.

Here the CDR3 reads CASSEAVGGGQPNEQFF. CDR3 in DNA: TGTGCCAGCAGTGAAGCGGTAGGGGGCGGACAGCCCAATGAGCAGTTCTTC. V gene TRBV6-1 combines with J gene TRBJ2-1; 7 nucleotides match TRBD1. V shed 0 bases, J shed 6 bases, and the junction held 11 bases outside the gene matches. Germline V gene lookup returns CDR1 MNHNS and CDR2 SASEGT. The CDR3 totals 17 residues.

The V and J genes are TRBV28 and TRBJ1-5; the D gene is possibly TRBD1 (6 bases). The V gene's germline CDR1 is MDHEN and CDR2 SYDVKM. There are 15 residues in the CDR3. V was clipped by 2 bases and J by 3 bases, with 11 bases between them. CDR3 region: CASSLRQAYNQPQHF. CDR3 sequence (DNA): TGTGCCAGCAGTTTAAGACAGGCCTACAATCAGCCCCAGCATTTT.

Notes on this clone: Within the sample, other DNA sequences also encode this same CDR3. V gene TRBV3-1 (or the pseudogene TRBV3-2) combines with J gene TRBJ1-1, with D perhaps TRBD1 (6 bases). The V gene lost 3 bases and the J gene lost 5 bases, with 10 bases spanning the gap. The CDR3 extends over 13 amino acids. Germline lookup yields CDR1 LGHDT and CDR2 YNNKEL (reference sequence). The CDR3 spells CASSQGAHTEAFF. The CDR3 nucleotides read TGTGCCAGCAGCCAGGGGGCGCATACTGAAGCTTTCTTT.

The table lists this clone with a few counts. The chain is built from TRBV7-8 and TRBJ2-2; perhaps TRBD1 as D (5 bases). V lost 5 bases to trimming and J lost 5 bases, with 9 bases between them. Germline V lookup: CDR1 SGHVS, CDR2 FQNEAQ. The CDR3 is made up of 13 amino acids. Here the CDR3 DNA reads TGTGCCAGCAGCGATCAGGGAACCGGGGAGCTGTTTTTT. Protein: CASSDQGTGELFF.

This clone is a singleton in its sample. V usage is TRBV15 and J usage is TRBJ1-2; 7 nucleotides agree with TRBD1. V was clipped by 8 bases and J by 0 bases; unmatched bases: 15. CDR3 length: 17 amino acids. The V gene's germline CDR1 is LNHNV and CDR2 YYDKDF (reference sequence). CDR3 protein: CATRDRGNARANYGYTF. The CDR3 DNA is TGTGCCACCCGGGACAGAGGGAACGCGAGGGCTAACTATGGCTACACCTTC.

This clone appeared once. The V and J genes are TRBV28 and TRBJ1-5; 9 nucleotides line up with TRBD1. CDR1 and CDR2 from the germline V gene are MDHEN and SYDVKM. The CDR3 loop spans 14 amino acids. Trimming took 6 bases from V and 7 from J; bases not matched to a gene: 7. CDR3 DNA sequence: TGTGCCAGCAGAGAACAGGGGGCAGGGCAGCCCCAGCATTTT. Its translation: CASREQGAGQPQHF.

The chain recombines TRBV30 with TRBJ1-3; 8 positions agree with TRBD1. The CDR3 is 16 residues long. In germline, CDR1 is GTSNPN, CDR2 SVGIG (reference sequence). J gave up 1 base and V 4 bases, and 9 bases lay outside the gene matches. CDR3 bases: TGTGCCTGGATCGATCGGACAGGGAGGTCTGGAAACACCATATATTTT. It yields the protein CAWIDRTGRSGNTIYF.

The CDR3 region has the DNA TGCGCCAGCAGCTCACCAGGACAGCAACTAGCCAAAAACATTCAGTACTTC. Its protein product is CASSSPGQQLAKNIQYF. The chain joins TRBV4-1 to TRBJ2-4, with D possibly matching TRBD1 (6 bases). V was shortened by 5 bases and J by 0 bases, with 17 bases between the two germline ends. This CDR3 is 17 amino acids long. The germline CDR1 and CDR2 sequences are MGHRA and YSYEKL.

The chain's CDR3 is CSVYGQDYGYTF. Here the CDR3 DNA reads TGCAGCGTCTACGGACAGGACTATGGCTACACCTTC. The chain couples TRBV29-1 to TRBJ1-2, with TRBD1 identical over 7 bases. The CDR3 runs to 12 residues. J gave up 3 bases and V 6 bases, and 4 bases lay outside the gene matches. The germline V gene has CDR1 SQVTM and CDR2 ANQGSEA.